This is a list of T cell receptor beta chains from one sample in a study of Graves' ophthalmopathy and Graves' hyperthyroidism. One entry per CDR3 protein results from TCRdb running MiXCR on the multiplex PCR reads. The sample has some 370,000 distinct CDR3 sequences, about 15% seen once. The sequenced sample consisted of peripheral blood. These receptor sequences come from an adult woman with stable Graves' hyperthyroidism. The CDR3 runs from the conserved cysteine through the conserved F or W. Fields, in order: D gene, J gene, V gene, clone size, CDR3 protein, CDR3 DNA. D genes are given only for firm matches. Clone size is stated in some rows and not others, as once, few, many or a class when expanded.

D gene: TRBD1
J gene: TRBJ1-3
V gene: TRBV12-3/TRBV12-4
clone size: many
CDR3 protein: CASSQGGQLYTIYF
CDR3 DNA: TGTGCCAGCAGCCAAGGGGGACAGCTGTACACCATATATTTT

D gene: -
J gene: TRBJ1-5
V gene: TRBV20-1
clone size: many
CDR3 protein: CSAKNRDGSNQPQHF
CDR3 DNA: TGCAGTGCCAAGAACCGGGACGGGAGCAATCAGCCCCAGCATTTT

D gene: TRBD2
J gene: TRBJ2-7
V gene: TRBV20-1
clone size: -
CDR3 protein: CSARGGSGGWYEQYF
CDR3 DNA: TGCAGTGCTAGAGGTGGAAGCGGGGGGTGGTACGAGCAGTACTTC

D gene: TRBD1
J gene: TRBJ2-7
V gene: TRBV12-3/TRBV12-4
clone size: -
CDR3 protein: CASTNLRGLGEQYF
CDR3 DNA: TGTGCCAGCACCAACCTCAGGGGGCTGGGCGAGCAGTACTTC

D gene: TRBD2
J gene: TRBJ2-7
V gene: TRBV27
clone size: many
CDR3 protein: CASSHSGAGVGEQYF
CDR3 DNA: TGTGCCAGCAGCCACTCGGGAGCGGGAGTAGGCGAGCAGTACTTC

D gene: TRBD1
J gene: TRBJ2-7
V gene: TRBV19
clone size: many
CDR3 protein: CASSNSDRFEQYF
CDR3 DNA: TGTGCCAGTAGTAACTCGGACAGGTTCGAGCAGTACTTC

D gene: -
J gene: TRBJ1-2
V gene: TRBV6-1
clone size: -
CDR3 protein: CASSPRTVGYGYTF
CDR3 DNA: TGTGCCAGCAGTCCGCGGACAGTCGGCTATGGCTACACCTTC

D gene: -
J gene: TRBJ1-2
V gene: TRBV29-1
clone size: few
CDR3 protein: CSAGGFYGYTF
CDR3 DNA: TGCAGCGCTGGGGGTTTCTATGGCTACACCTTC

D gene: -
J gene: TRBJ2-7
V gene: TRBV5-1
clone size: -
CDR3 protein: CASSYNQYEQYF
CDR3 DNA: TGCGCCAGCAGCTATAACCAGTACGAGCAGTACTTC

D gene: -
J gene: TRBJ1-3
V gene: TRBV27
clone size: many
CDR3 protein: CASRSLGGLDTIYF
CDR3 DNA: TGTGCCAGCAGATCCCTCGGAGGTCTTGACACCATATATTTT

D gene: -
J gene: TRBJ2-5
V gene: TRBV10-3
clone size: many
CDR3 protein: CAISARDGETQYF
CDR3 DNA: TGTGCCATCAGCGCCCGGGATGGAGAGACCCAGTACTTC

D gene: -
J gene: TRBJ2-5
V gene: TRBV20-1
clone size: many
CDR3 protein: CSVRAPETQYF
CDR3 DNA: TGCAGTGTGAGAGCCCCTGAGACCCAGTACTTC

D gene: -
J gene: TRBJ2-7
V gene: TRBV11-2
clone size: many
CDR3 protein: CASSLVGFEQYF
CDR3 DNA: TGTGCCAGCAGCTTAGTCGGGTTCGAGCAGTACTTC

D gene: -
J gene: TRBJ2-7
V gene: TRBV12-3/TRBV12-4
clone size: -
CDR3 protein: CASNLRSGDQYF
CDR3 DNA: TGTGCCAGCAATCTGCGATCGGGTGATCAGTACTTC

D gene: TRBD2
J gene: TRBJ2-5
V gene: TRBV6-2/TRBV6-3
clone size: -
CDR3 protein: CASSYLGGRALETQYF
CDR3 DNA: TGTGCCAGCAGTTACCTCGGCGGGAGGGCCTTGGAGACCCAGTACTTC

D gene: -
J gene: TRBJ2-4
V gene: TRBV5-7
clone size: many
CDR3 protein: CASSLAYGIAKNIQYF
CDR3 DNA: TGTGCCAGCAGCTTGGCCTACGGAATAGCCAAAAACATTCAGTACTTC

D gene: TRBD1
J gene: TRBJ2-7
V gene: TRBV3-1
clone size: few
CDR3 protein: CASSTGTGKREQYF
CDR3 DNA: TGTGCCAGCAGCACCGGGACAGGGAAACGCGAGCAGTACTTC

D gene: TRBD1
J gene: TRBJ1-2
V gene: TRBV12-3/TRBV12-4
clone size: -
CDR3 protein: CASSYRGTNYGYTF
CDR3 DNA: TGTGCCAGCAGTTACAGGGGAACCAACTATGGCTACACCTTC

D gene: TRBD1
J gene: TRBJ1-5
V gene: TRBV28
clone size: many
CDR3 protein: CASSRDSREPQHF
CDR3 DNA: TGTGCCAGCAGCCGGGACAGTCGGGAGCCCCAGCATTTT

D gene: TRBD2
J gene: TRBJ2-7
V gene: TRBV30
clone size: many
CDR3 protein: CAWARTSGPYEQYF
CDR3 DNA: TGTGCCTGGGCAAGGACTAGCGGGCCGTACGAGCAGTACTTC

D gene: -
J gene: TRBJ2-7
V gene: TRBV9
clone size: few
CDR3 protein: CASSVAGGSDEQYF
CDR3 DNA: TGTGCCAGCAGCGTAGCCGGAGGCTCAGATGAGCAGTACTTC

D gene: TRBD2
J gene: TRBJ2-6
V gene: TRBV11-1
clone size: -
CDR3 protein: CASSLVPLGLREGTGANVLTF
CDR3 DNA: TGTGCCAGCAGCTTAGTGCCTTTGGGATTACGGGAGGGAACTGGGGCCAACGTCCTGACTTTC

D gene: TRBD1
J gene: TRBJ1-2
V gene: TRBV20-1
clone size: many
CDR3 protein: CSATTAGTGGYYGYTF
CDR3 DNA: TGCAGTGCAACAACCGCTGGGACAGGGGGCTACTATGGCTACACCTTC

D gene: -
J gene: TRBJ1-5
V gene: TRBV20-1
clone size: many
CDR3 protein: CSAEARGLSQHF
CDR3 DNA: TGCAGTGCTGAGGCGCGGGGGCTGTCCCAGCATTTT

D gene: -
J gene: TRBJ2-7
V gene: TRBV18
clone size: -
CDR3 protein: CASSPPAQEIDQYF
CDR3 DNA: TGTGCCAGCTCACCACCAGCCCAGGAAATAGACCAGTACTTC

D gene: TRBD2
J gene: TRBJ2-7
V gene: TRBV6-1
clone size: few
CDR3 protein: CASSESRGLAGTYEQYF
CDR3 DNA: TGTGCCAGCAGTGAAAGCCGGGGACTAGCGGGGACCTACGAGCAGTACTTC

D gene: TRBD2
J gene: TRBJ2-7
V gene: TRBV12-3/TRBV12-4
clone size: many
CDR3 protein: CASSRASGIEQYF
CDR3 DNA: TGTGCCAGCAGTCGGGCTAGCGGGATCGAGCAGTACTTC

D gene: TRBD1
J gene: TRBJ2-2
V gene: TRBV20-1
clone size: -
CDR3 protein: CSARGPGQGVTGELFF
CDR3 DNA: TGCAGTGCTAGAGGACCGGGACAGGGTGTCACCGGGGAGCTGTTTTTT

D gene: TRBD2
J gene: TRBJ2-7
V gene: TRBV20-1
clone size: many
CDR3 protein: CSARAGGGGYEQYF
CDR3 DNA: TGCAGTGCTAGAGCGGGAGGTGGAGGCTACGAGCAGTACTTC

D gene: TRBD1
J gene: TRBJ2-7
V gene: TRBV28
clone size: many
CDR3 protein: CASSFFGTGVLEQYF
CDR3 DNA: TGTGCCAGCAGTTTCTTTGGGACAGGGGTGCTCGAGCAGTACTTC

D gene: TRBD1
J gene: TRBJ2-7
V gene: TRBV7-9
clone size: many
CDR3 protein: CASSLVGTGIHEQYF
CDR3 DNA: TGTGCCAGCAGCTTAGTCGGGACAGGGATCCACGAGCAGTACTTC

D gene: TRBD1
J gene: TRBJ2-7
V gene: TRBV20-1
clone size: many
CDR3 protein: CSAKPLPGTGTYEQYF
CDR3 DNA: TGCAGTGCTAAACCGCTACCCGGGACAGGGACCTACGAGCAGTACTTC

D gene: TRBD2
J gene: TRBJ2-5
V gene: TRBV12-3/TRBV12-4
clone size: many
CDR3 protein: CASSPFGLAGAQETQYF
CDR3 DNA: TGTGCCAGCAGCCCATTCGGACTAGCGGGAGCCCAAGAGACCCAGTACTTC

D gene: TRBD1
J gene: TRBJ2-7
V gene: TRBV9
clone size: many
CDR3 protein: CASSTNAGQGASEQYF
CDR3 DNA: TGTGCCAGCAGCACCAACGCGGGACAGGGGGCGTCGGAGCAGTACTTC

D gene: -
J gene: TRBJ2-2
V gene: TRBV3-1
clone size: few
CDR3 protein: CANGELFF
CDR3 DNA: TGTGCGAACGGGGAGCTGTTTTTT

D gene: TRBD1
J gene: TRBJ1-2
V gene: TRBV28
clone size: -
CDR3 protein: CASSTMGQIYGYTF
CDR3 DNA: TGTGCCAGCAGTACAATGGGACAGATCTATGGCTACACCTTC

D gene: -
J gene: TRBJ2-7
V gene: TRBV7-6
clone size: many
CDR3 protein: CASSSQGYEQYF
CDR3 DNA: TGTGCCAGCAGCTCACAGGGTTACGAGCAGTACTTC

D gene: -
J gene: TRBJ1-6
V gene: TRBV28
clone size: few
CDR3 protein: CATSGDSPLHF
CDR3 DNA: TGTGCCACCTCAGGGGATTCACCCCTCCACTTT

D gene: TRBD2
J gene: TRBJ2-2
V gene: TRBV20-1
clone size: many
CDR3 protein: CSARSGTNTGELFF
CDR3 DNA: TGCAGTGCTAGGAGCGGGACGAACACCGGGGAGCTGTTTTTT

D gene: -
J gene: TRBJ1-6
V gene: TRBV5-1
clone size: many
CDR3 protein: CASSLRRPMDSPLHF
CDR3 DNA: TGCGCCAGCAGCTTGCGTCGGCCGATGGATTCACCCCTCCACTTT

D gene: TRBD2
J gene: TRBJ2-7
V gene: TRBV2
clone size: many
CDR3 protein: CASSDPAGDYEQYF
CDR3 DNA: TGTGCCAGCAGTGATCCAGCGGGAGATTACGAGCAGTACTTC

D gene: -
J gene: TRBJ2-5
V gene: TRBV15
clone size: few
CDR3 protein: CATSRDVWGKETQYF
CDR3 DNA: TGTGCCACCAGCAGAGATGTTTGGGGAAAAGAGACCCAGTACTTC

D gene: -
J gene: TRBJ1-6
V gene: TRBV4-3
clone size: many
CDR3 protein: CASSQELQGRPPLHF
CDR3 DNA: TGCGCCAGCAGCCAAGAATTACAGGGAAGGCCACCCCTCCACTTT

D gene: TRBD1
J gene: TRBJ1-5
V gene: TRBV4-1
clone size: many
CDR3 protein: CASSHEDRDDQPQHF
CDR3 DNA: TGCGCCAGCAGCCACGAGGACAGGGACGATCAGCCCCAGCATTTT

D gene: -
J gene: TRBJ2-7
V gene: TRBV20-1
clone size: many
CDR3 protein: CSARDIEGEQYF
CDR3 DNA: TGCAGTGCTAGAGATATCGAGGGCGAGCAGTACTTC

D gene: -
J gene: TRBJ1-2
V gene: TRBV6-5
clone size: many
CDR3 protein: CASSSPVGSYGYTF
CDR3 DNA: TGTGCCAGCAGTTCCCCAGTAGGCAGCTATGGCTACACCTTC